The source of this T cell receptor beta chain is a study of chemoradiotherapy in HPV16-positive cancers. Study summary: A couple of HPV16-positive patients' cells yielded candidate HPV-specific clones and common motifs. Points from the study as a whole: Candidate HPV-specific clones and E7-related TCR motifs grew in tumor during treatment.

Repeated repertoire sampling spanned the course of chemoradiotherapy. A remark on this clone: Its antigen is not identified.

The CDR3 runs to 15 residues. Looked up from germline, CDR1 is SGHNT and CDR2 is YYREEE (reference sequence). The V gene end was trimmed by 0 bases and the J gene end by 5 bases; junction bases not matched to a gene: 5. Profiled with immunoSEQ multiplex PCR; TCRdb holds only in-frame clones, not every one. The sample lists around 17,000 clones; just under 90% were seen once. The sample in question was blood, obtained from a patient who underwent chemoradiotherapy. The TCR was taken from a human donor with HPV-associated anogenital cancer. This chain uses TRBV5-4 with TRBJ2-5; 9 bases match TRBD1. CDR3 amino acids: CASSLVTGGPETQYF. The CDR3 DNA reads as TGTGCCAGCAGCTTGGTAACAGGGGGCCCGGAGACCCAGTACTTC. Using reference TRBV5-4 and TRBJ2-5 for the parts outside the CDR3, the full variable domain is ETGVTQSPTHLIKTRGQQVTLRCSSQSGHNTVSWYQQALGQGPQFIFQYYREEENGRGNFPPRFSGLQFPNYSSELNVNALELDDSALYLCASSLVTGGPETQYFGPGTRLLVL.